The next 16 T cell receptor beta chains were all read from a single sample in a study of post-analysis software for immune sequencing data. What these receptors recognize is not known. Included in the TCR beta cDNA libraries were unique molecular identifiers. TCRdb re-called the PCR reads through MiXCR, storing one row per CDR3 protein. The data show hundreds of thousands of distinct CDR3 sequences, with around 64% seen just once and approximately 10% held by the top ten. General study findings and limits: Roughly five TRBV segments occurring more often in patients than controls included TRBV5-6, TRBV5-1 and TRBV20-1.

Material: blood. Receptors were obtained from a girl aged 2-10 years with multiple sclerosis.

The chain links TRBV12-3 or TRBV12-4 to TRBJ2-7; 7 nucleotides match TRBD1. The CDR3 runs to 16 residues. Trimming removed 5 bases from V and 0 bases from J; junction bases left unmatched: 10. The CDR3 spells CASSPTGAGSSYEQYF. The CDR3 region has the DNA TGTGCCAGCAGTCCCACAGGGGCCGGAAGCTCCTACGAGCAGTACTTC.

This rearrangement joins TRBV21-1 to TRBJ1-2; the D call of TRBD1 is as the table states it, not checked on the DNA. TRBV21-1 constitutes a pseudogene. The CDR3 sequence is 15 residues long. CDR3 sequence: CASSIAGTGYNGYTF. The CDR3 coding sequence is TGTGCCAGCAGCATCGCCGGGACAGGGTATAATGGCTACACCTTC.

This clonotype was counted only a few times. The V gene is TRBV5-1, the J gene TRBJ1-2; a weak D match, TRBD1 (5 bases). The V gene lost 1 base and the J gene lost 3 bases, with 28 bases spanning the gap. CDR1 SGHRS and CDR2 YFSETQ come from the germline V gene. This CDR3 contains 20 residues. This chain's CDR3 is CASSLKYGLSGGRVHYGYTF. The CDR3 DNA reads TGCGCCAGCAGCTTGAAGTACGGCCTGTCCGGAGGCAGGGTCCACTATGGCTACACCTTC.

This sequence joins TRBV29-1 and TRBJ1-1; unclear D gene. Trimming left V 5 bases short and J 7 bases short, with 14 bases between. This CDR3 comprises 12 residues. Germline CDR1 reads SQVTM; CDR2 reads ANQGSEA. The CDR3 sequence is CSVNPGRLEAFF. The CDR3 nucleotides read TGCAGCGTTAACCCGGGCAGGCTTGAAGCTTTCTTT.

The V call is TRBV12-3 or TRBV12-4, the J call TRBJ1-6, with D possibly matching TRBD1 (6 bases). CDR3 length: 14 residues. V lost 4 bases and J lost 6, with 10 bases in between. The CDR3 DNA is TGTGCCAGCAGTTCGACAGGTCGTAATTCACCCCTCCACTTT. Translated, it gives CASSSTGRNSPLHF.

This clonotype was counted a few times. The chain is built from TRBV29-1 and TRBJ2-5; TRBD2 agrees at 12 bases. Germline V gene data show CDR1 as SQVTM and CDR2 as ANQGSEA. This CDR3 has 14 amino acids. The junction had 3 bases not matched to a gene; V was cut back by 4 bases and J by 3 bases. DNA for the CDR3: TGCAGCGTTGGACTAGCGGGAGCGGAAGAGACCCAGTACTTC. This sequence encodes CSVGLAGAEETQYF.

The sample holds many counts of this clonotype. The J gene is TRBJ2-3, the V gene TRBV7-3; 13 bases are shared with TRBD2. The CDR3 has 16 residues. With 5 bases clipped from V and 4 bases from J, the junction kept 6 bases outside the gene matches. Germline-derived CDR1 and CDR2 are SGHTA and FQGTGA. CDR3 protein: CASSLLAGGSADTQYF. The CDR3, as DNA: TGTGCCAGCAGCCTACTAGCGGGAGGGTCCGCAGATACGCAGTATTTT.

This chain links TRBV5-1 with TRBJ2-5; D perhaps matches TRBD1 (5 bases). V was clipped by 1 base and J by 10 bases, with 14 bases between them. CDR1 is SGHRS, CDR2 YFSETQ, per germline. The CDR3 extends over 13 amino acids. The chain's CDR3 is CASSLLSGKIQYF. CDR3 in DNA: TGCGCCAGCAGCTTGCTATCAGGGAAGATCCAGTACTTC.

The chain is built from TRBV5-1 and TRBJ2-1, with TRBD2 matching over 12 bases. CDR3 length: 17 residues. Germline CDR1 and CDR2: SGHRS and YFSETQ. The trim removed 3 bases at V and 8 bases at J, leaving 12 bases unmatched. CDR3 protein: CASSSRLAGETYDEQFF. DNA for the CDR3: TGCGCCAGCAGCTCCCGACTAGCGGGAGAGACGTACGATGAGCAGTTCTTC.

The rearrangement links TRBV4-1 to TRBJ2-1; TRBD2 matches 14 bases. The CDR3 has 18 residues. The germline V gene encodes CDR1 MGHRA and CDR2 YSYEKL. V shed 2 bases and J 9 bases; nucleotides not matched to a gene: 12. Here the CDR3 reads CASSQSPGLAGAGSEQFF. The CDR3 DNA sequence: TGCGCCAGCAGCCAATCCCCGGGACTAGCGGGAGCAGGTAGTGAGCAGTTCTTC.

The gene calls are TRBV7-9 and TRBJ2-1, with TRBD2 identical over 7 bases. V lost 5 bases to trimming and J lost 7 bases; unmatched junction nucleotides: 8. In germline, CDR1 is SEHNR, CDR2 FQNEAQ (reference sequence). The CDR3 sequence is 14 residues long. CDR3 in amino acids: CASSISGGRNEQFF. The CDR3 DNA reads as TGTGCCAGCAGCATCTCGGGAGGCCGAAATGAGCAGTTCTTC.

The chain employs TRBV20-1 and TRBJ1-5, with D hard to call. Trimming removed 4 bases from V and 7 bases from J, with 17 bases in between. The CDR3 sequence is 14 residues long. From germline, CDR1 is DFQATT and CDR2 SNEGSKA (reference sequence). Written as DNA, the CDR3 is TGCAGTGCTACCTTGGATTCTTCACCCCAGCCCCAGCATTTT. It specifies CSATLDSSPQPQHF.

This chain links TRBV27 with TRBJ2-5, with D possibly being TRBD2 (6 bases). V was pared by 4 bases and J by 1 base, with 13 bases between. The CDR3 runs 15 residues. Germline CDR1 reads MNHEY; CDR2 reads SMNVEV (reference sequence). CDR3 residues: CASSSLGLIQETQYF. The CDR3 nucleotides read TGTGCCAGCAGTTCTTTGGGACTCATCCAAGAGACCCAGTACTTC.

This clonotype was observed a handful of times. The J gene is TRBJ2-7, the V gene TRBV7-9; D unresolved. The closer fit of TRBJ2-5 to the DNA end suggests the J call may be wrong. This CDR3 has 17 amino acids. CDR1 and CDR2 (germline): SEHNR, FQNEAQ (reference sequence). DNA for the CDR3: TGTGCCAGCAGCTTAAAAAGGGATAGCAGTTCGAAAGAGACCCAGTACTTC. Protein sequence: CASSLKRDSSSKETQYF.

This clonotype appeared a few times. The CDR3 nucleotides are TGTGCCAGCAGTTCCGGGACAGGGCAATGGAATGAGCAGTTCTTC. Its protein product is CASSSGTGQWNEQFF. The gene calls are TRBV28 and TRBJ2-1, with 9 bases aligning to TRBD1. This CDR3 comprises 15 residues. Per germline, CDR1 MDHEN and CDR2 SYDVKM. Unmatched junction bases numbered 8, after V lost 4 bases and J lost 7 bases.

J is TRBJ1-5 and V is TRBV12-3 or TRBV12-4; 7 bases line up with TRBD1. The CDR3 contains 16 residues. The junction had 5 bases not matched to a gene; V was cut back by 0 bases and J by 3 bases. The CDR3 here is CASSLAPGGNNQPQHF. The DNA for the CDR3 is TGTGCCAGCAGTTTAGCTCCAGGGGGGAACAATCAGCCCCAGCATTTT.